The 10 T cell receptor beta chains reported below all come from one sample, sequenced in a study of cytomegalovirus exposure and HLA in healthy donors. Assay used: immunoSEQ multiplex PCR; TCRdb lists only in-frame clones, some missing. The table shows roughly 130,000 clones, with around nine tenths occurring only once. The sample comprised PBMCs. The receptor set was obtained from a man aged 25-45 years in good health and CMV-seronegative.

J is TRBJ1-1 and V is TRBV10-1; TRBD1 aligns across 8 bases. J lost 7 bases, V lost 5 bases, and 6 bases had no gene match. Germline CDR1 and CDR2: WNHNN and SYGVQD (reference sequence). The CDR3 is made up of 13 amino acids. CDR3 in amino acids: CASSFRGPYEAFF. The CDR3 DNA reads TGCGCCAGCAGTTTCAGGGGGCCATATGAAGCTTTCTTT.

CDR3 in DNA: TGTGCCAGCAGCCTAGCCGCCGAGGAGACCCAGTACTTC. Protein sequence: CASSLAAEETQYF. This sequence joins TRBV5-4 and TRBJ2-5; perhaps TRBD2 as D (5 bases). Germline lookup yields CDR1 SGHNT and CDR2 YYREEE (reference sequence). The CDR3 totals 13 residues. Deletions cut 4 bases from V and 5 bases from J, with 12 bases between.

The chain links TRBV6-5 to TRBJ1-3; D is possibly TRBD1 (6 bases). V lost 2 bases and J 0 bases, leaving 8 bases between the germline ends. This CDR3 spans 15 amino acids. Germline V gene sequence: CDR1 MNHEY, CDR2 SVGAGI. CDR3 in amino acids: CASSYGGRSGNTIYF. As DNA, the CDR3 is TGTGCCAGCAGTTACGGGGGCCGCTCTGGAAACACCATATATTTT.

The chain links TRBV10-3 to TRBJ1-4, with D unresolved. Germline values: CDR1 ENHRY, CDR2 SYGVKD. The V end was cut by 0 bases, the J end by 8 bases, with 13 bases between. CDR3 size: 15 residues. CDR3 loop: CAISESRGSGEKLFF. The CDR3 DNA follows: TGTGCCATCAGTGAGTCGAGAGGGTCAGGAGAAAAACTGTTTTTT.

This sequence joins TRBV7-3 and TRBJ2-5; D unclear. CDR1 and CDR2 from the germline V gene are SGHTA and FQGTGA. The ends were cut back, 4 bases at V and 3 bases at J, with 9 bases in the middle. This CDR3 is 13 amino acids long. In DNA, the CDR3 is TGTGCCAGCAGCTACGACTGGGAAGAGACCCAGTACTTC. Translation gives CASSYDWEETQYF.

The chain has TRBV14 and TRBJ2-1, with 9 bases aligning to TRBD2. Germline-derived CDR1 and CDR2 are SGHDN and FVKESK. Trimming took 1 base from V and 1 from J; bases not matched to a gene: 5. The CDR3 loop spans 17 amino acids. CDR3 nucleotides: TGTGCCAGCAGCCAAGCTAGTCTAGCGGGGTCCTACAATGAGCAGTTCTTC. It is translated as CASSQASLAGSYNEQFF.

The chain uses TRBV4-1 and TRBJ2-1, with 11 positions matching TRBD2. This CDR3 is 17 amino acids long. V trimming: 3 bases; J trimming: 2 bases; junction bases outside the gene matches: 6. Germline-derived CDR1 and CDR2 are MGHRA and YSYEKL. CDR3 DNA sequence: TGCGCCAGCAGCCACTCCCCGGGACTAGCGGCCTACAATGAGCAGTTCTTC. Its protein is CASSHSPGLAAYNEQFF.

The gene calls are TRBV6-1 and TRBJ2-3; possibly TRBD1 for D (6 bases). The CDR3 length is 17 residues. Germline CDR1 MNHNS, CDR2 SASEGT. Trimming removed 0 bases at V and 1 base at J, with 14 bases between. In DNA form, the CDR3 reads TGTGCCAGCAGTGAAGCTGGAACAGGGTACGGCACAGATACGCAGTATTTT. Amino acid sequence: CASSEAGTGYGTDTQYF.

Here the CDR3 DNA reads TGTGCCAGCCTCCGGGGAGAGACCCAGTACTTC. Translated: CASLRGETQYF. This rearrangement joins TRBV6-1 to TRBJ2-5; a weak D match, TRBD2 (5 bases). The V end was cut by 8 bases, the J end by 4 bases, with 8 bases between. This CDR3 is 11 amino acids long. Germline loops: CDR1 MNHNS, CDR2 SASEGT.

The rearrangement uses TRBV9 and TRBJ2-6, with D perhaps matching TRBD1 (6 bases). Trimming left V 2 bases short and J 1 base short, with 10 bases between. The CDR3 consists of 16 residues. CDR1 and CDR2 from the germline V gene are SGDLS and YYNGEE. CDR3 DNA: TGTGCCAGCAGCGTTCGGCAGGGGTCTGGGGCCAACGTCCTGACTTTC. Translating it yields CASSVRQGSGANVLTF.